These T cell receptor beta chains were read from a single sample in a study of cytomegalovirus exposure and HLA in healthy donors. Clones were sequenced by immunoSEQ multiplex PCR, and TCRdb holds only the in-frame ones, with some missing. Of 200,000 to 250,000 clones in the sample, approximately 90% were seen once. Material for sequencing was PBMCs. The receptor source for this set is a woman aged 18-35 years in good health and CMV-seronegative. CDR3s include the opening cysteine and the closing phenylalanine or tryptophan. D genes are given only for firm matches. Clone size is shown for a subset of rows, as once, few, many or a class of expanded clone.

>once|TRBD2|TRBV4-1|TRBJ2-7
TGCGCCAGCAGTCCCGGGACTAGCGGGAGCCGATACTCCTACGAGCAGTACTTC
CASSPGTSGSRYSYEQYF
>few|TRBD2|TRBV5-1|TRBJ2-1
TGCGCCAGCAGCTTGGGACTAGCGAGCCATGAGCAGTTCTTC
CASSLGLASHEQFF
>-|-|TRBV27|TRBJ1-1
TGTGCCAGCAGTTTCCGCTGGGGGGTGAACACTGAAGCTTTCTTT
CASSFRWGVNTEAFF
>-|-|TRBV5-1|TRBJ2-2
TGCGCCAGCAGCTTGTGGGGGGGGGCCTCAACCGGGGAGCTGTTTTTT
CASSLWGGASTGELFF
>-|-|TRBV7-2|TRBJ2-7
TGTGCCAGCAGCCTCCGTTACGAGCAGTACTTC
CASSLRYEQYF
>-|-|TRBV7-9|TRBJ1-1
TGTGCCAGCAGCCCCAGCTTGGGCCGGAACACTGAAGCTTTCTTT
CASSPSLGRNTEAFF
>once|-|TRBV11-2|TRBJ2-3
TGTGCCAGCAGCTTAGTACCAGGTGATACGCAGTATTTT
CASSLVPGDTQYF
>-|TRBD2|TRBV5-5|TRBJ2-7
TGTGCCAGCAGCTTGGTCCGGGCTAGCGGGAGCGACGAGCAGTACTTC
CASSLVRASGSDEQYF
>few|-|TRBV7-9|TRBJ1-1
TGTGCCAGCAGCACAGGACAGATAGAAGCTTTCTTT
CASSTGQIEAFF
>-|TRBD1|TRBV5-1|TRBJ2-7
TGCGCCAGCAGCTTGGCGGGGGACAGGGGCACCTACGAGCAGTACTTC
CASSLAGDRGTYEQYF
>-|-|TRBV7-7|TRBJ2-5
TGTGCCAGCAGCTTATCTCCCAGCGTGGAGACCCAGTACTTC
CASSLSPSVETQYF
>-|TRBD1|TRBV27|TRBJ1-2
TGTGCCAGCAGTCCCACCCCAGGGGGCGCCGAGGGCTACACCTTC
CASSPTPGGAEGYTF
>-|TRBD2|TRBV5-1|TRBJ2-5
TGCGCCAGCAGCTTGGGCGGGCTAGCGGGGAGCTACCAAGAGACCCAGTACTTC
CASSLGGLAGSYQETQYF
>-|TRBD2|TRBV7-6|TRBJ2-5
TGTGCCAGCAGCTTAGCTGGTCTAGCGGCAGGGAGGGAGACCCAGTACTTC
CASSLAGLAAGRETQYF
>-|TRBD1|TRBV6-4|TRBJ1-4
TGTGCCAGCAGTCCCGGACAGGGGGCGAAAAAACTGTTTTTT
CASSPGQGAKKLFF
>-|TRBD2|TRBV2|TRBJ2-5
TGTGCCAGCAGGGGAACTAGCGGGAGGGCCTTGTACCAAGAGACCCAGTACTTC
CASRGTSGRALYQETQYF
>-|TRBD1|TRBV6-6|TRBJ1-2
TGTGCCAGCAGTTATGGGACAGGGGAAGGCTACACCTTC
CASSYGTGEGYTF
>-|-|TRBV9|TRBJ1-4
TGTGCCAGCAGCGCACACCTCACAACTAATGAAAAACTGTTTTTT
CASSAHLTTNEKLFF
>-|-|TRBV5-4|TRBJ2-2
TGTGCCAGCAGCTTAACCACGGACACCGGGGAGCTGTTTTTT
CASSLTTDTGELFF
>once|TRBD2|TRBV5-1|TRBJ2-7
TGCGCCAGCAGCCAGGGACTAGCGGGCCCCTTAGACGAGCAGTACTTC
CASSQGLAGPLDEQYF
>-|-|TRBV7-9|TRBJ2-5
TGTGCCAGCAGGCCCGGCGGGAAATCAGAGACCCAGTACTTC
CASRPGGKSETQYF
>-|TRBD1|TRBV7-9|TRBJ1-4
TGTGCCAGCAGCTTAGGACAGGGCGGATATGAAAAACTGTTTTTT
CASSLGQGGYEKLFF
>-|TRBD1|TRBV5-8|TRBJ1-5
TGTGCCAGCAGCCGGGGACAGGGGATCAGTCAGCCCCAGCATTTT
CASSRGQGISQPQHF
>-|TRBD2|TRBV19|TRBJ2-7
TGTGCCAGTAGGCGACTAGCGGGAGGTCTCTACGAGCAGTACTTC
CASRRLAGGLYEQYF
>-|-|TRBV5-1|TRBJ1-2
TGCGCCAGCACTAACAACCTTGGCAGGGGCTATGGCTACACCTTC
CASTNNLGRGYGYTF
>-|-|TRBV7-9|TRBJ1-1
TGTGCCAGCAGCTTACGTACAGGTGGAGCTTTCTTT
CASSLRTGGAFF
>few|-|TRBV4-3|TRBJ1-5
TGCGCCAGCAGTCCGCAGGGGATGGATCAGCCCCAGCATTTT
CASSPQGMDQPQHF
>-|-|TRBV11-3|TRBJ1-5
TGTGCCAGCAGCTTGGGGAGTTGGGATCAGCCCCAGCATTTT
CASSLGSWDQPQHF
>-|TRBD1|TRBV19|TRBJ1-2
TGTGCCAGTACCACGGGACAGCGGACCTATGGCTACACCTTC
CASTTGQRTYGYTF
>-|TRBD2|TRBV6-6|TRBJ2-7
TGTGCCAGCAGTTACCCTATTCCGGGAGGGGGGGAGCAGTACTTC
CASSYPIPGGGEQYF
>few|-|TRBV29-1|TRBJ1-2
TGCAGCGTTGTGGGGCGGTTGTTTTATGGCTACACCTTC
CSVVGRLFYGYTF
>-|TRBD2|TRBV5-1|TRBJ2-3
TGCGCCAGCAGCTCCGGTAGCGGGGCGCTCACAGATACGCAGTATTTT
CASSSGSGALTDTQYF
>-|-|TRBV7-2|TRBJ1-5
TGTGCCAGCAGCCACGGACAGTCCAATCAGCCCCAGCATTTT
CASSHGQSNQPQHF
>-|TRBD1|TRBV27|TRBJ1-5
TGTGCCAGCAGTACAATAGGGACAGTGAATCAGCCCCAGCATTTT
CASSTIGTVNQPQHF
>-|-|TRBV27|TRBJ1-2
TGTGCCAGCAGTTTCGGGAGCGGATCCTATGGCTACACCTTC
CASSFGSGSYGYTF
>-|-|TRBV29-1|TRBJ2-5
TGCAGCGTCGGCGGCAGGGCACAAGAGACCCAGTACTTC
CSVGGRAQETQYF
>-|-|TRBV27|TRBJ1-2
TGTGCCAGCAGTTTGGGACTCCTCTATGGCTACACCTTC
CASSLGLLYGYTF
>-|-|TRBV5-1|TRBJ2-7
TGCGCCAGCAGCCAGGGGCCAGCCTCCTACGAGCAGTACTTC
CASSQGPASYEQYF
>-|TRBD1|TRBV11-2|TRBJ2-2
TGTGCCAGCAGCTTAGACTTAGGGACAGGGGACACCGGGGAGCTGTTTTTT
CASSLDLGTGDTGELFF
>-|-|TRBV9|TRBJ1-1
TGTGCCAGCAGCCCCTTTTCACAGAACACTGAAGCTTTCTTT
CASSPFSQNTEAFF
>-|-|TRBV7-6|TRBJ1-1
TGTGCCAGCAGCTTAGAAACGGGAGACACTGAAGCTTTCTTT
CASSLETGDTEAFF
>-|TRBD1|TRBV10-3|TRBJ2-4
TGTGCCATCTCCTCGGGACAGGGGGGCGCCGGTTTAAACATTCAGTACTTC
CAISSGQGGAGLNIQYF